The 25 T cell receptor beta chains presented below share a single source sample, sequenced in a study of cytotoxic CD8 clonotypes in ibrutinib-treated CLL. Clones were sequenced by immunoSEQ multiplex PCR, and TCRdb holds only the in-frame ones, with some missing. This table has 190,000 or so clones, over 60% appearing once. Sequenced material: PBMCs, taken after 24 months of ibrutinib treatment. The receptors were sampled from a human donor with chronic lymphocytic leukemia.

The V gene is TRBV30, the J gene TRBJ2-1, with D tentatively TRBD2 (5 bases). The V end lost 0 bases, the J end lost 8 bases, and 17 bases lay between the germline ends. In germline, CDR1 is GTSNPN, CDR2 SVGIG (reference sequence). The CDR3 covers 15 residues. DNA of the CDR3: TGTGCCTGGAGTGTCTTGGAGGTTTGGCGGCATGAGCAGTTCTTC. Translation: CAWSVLEVWRHEQFF.

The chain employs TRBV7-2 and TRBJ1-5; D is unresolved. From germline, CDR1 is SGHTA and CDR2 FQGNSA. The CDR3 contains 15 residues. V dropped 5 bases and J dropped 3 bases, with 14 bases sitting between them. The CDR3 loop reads CASSPPTDINQPQHF. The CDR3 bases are TGTGCCAGCAGCCCCCCTACAGACATCAATCAGCCCCAGCATTTT.

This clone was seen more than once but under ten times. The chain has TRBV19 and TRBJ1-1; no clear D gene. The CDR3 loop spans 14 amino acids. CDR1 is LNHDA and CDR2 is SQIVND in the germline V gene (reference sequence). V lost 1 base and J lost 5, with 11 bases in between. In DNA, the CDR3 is TGTGCCAGTAGTATAGGTGCTGGGTGGACTGAAGCTTTCTTT. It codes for CASSIGAGWTEAFF.

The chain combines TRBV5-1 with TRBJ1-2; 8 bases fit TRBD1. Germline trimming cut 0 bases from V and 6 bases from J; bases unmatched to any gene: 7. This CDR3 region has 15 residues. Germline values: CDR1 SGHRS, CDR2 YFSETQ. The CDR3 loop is CASSLEGQEENGYTF. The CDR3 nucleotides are TGCGCCAGCAGCTTGGAGGGACAGGAGGAGAATGGCTACACCTTC.

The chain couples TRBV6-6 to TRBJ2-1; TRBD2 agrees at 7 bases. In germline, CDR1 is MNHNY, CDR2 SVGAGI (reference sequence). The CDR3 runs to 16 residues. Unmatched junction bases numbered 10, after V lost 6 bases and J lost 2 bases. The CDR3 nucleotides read TGTGCCAGCAGGGATTATAGCGGGCGCGCCTACAATGAGCAGTTCTTC. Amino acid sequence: CASRDYSGRAYNEQFF.

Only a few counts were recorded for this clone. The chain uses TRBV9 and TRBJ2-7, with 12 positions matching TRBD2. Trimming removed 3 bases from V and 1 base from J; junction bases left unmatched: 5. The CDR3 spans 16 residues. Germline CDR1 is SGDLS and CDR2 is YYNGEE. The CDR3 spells CASSAAGTSGSYEQYF. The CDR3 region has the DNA TGTGCCAGCAGCGCTGCCGGGACTAGCGGGTCCTACGAGCAGTACTTC.

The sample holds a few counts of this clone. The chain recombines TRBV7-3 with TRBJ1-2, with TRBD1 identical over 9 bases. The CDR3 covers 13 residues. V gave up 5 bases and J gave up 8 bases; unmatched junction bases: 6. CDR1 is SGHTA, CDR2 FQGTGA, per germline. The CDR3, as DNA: TGTGCCAGCAGCGCGGGGACAGGGTCCGGCTACACCTTC. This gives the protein CASSAGTGSGYTF.

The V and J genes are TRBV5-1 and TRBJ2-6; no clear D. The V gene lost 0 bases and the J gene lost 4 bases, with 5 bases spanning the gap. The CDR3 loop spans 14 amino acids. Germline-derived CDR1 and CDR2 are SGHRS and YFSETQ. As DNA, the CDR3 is TGCGCCAGCAGCTTGGTAATGGGGGCCAACGTCCTGACTTTC. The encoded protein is CASSLVMGANVLTF.

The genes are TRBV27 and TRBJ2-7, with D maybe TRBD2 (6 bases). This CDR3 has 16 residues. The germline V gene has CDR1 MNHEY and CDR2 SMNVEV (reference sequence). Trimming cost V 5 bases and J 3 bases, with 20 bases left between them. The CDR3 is CASSLRWGENRYEQYF. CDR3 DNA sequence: TGTGCCAGCAGTCTCCGTTGGGGGGAGAACCGCTACGAGCAGTACTTC.

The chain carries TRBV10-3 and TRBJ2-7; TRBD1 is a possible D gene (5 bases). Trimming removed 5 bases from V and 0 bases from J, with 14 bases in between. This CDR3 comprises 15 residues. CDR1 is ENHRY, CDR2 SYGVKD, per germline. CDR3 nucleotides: TGTGCCATCAGTAGGGGCAGTGTACCCTCCTACGAGCAGTACTTC. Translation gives CAISRGSVPSYEQYF.

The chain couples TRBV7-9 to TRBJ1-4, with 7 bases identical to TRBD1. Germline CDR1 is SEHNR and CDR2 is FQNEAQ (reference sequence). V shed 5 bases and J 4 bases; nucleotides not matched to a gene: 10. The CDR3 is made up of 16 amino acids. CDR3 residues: CASSPLSGQYNEKLFF. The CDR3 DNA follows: TGTGCCAGCAGCCCCCTTTCGGGACAGTATAATGAAAAACTGTTTTTT.

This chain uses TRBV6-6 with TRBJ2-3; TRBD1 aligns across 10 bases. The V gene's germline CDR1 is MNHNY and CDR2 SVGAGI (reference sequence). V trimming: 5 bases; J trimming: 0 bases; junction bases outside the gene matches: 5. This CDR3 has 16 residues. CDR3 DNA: TGTGCCAGCAGTCCTCGACAGGGGGCGAGCACAGATACGCAGTATTTT. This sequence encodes CASSPRQGASTDTQYF.

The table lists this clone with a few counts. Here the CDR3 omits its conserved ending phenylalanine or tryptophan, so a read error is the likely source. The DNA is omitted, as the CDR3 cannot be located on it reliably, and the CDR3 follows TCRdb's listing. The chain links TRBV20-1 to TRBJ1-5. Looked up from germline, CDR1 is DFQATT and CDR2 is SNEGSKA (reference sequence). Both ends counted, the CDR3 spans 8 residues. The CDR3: CSARGQRV.

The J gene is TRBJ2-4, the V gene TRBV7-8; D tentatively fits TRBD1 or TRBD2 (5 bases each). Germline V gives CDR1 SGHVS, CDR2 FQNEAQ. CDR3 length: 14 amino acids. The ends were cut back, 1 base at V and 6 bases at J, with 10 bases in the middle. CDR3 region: CASSLERGINIQYF. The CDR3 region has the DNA TGTGCCAGCAGCTTAGAGAGGGGAATAAACATTCAGTACTTC.

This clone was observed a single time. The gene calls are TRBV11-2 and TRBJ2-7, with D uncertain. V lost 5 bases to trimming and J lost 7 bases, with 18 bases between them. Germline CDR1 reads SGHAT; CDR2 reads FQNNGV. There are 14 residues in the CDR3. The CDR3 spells CASSRSYRTVEQYF. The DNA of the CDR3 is TGTGCCAGCAGCCGAAGCTACCGAACCGTGGAGCAGTACTTC.

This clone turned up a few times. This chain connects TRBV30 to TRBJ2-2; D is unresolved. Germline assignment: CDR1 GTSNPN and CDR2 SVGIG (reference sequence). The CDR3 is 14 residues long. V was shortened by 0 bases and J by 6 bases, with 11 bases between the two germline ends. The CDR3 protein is CAWSVSVYAGELFF. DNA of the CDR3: TGTGCCTGGAGTGTATCCGTTTACGCCGGGGAGCTGTTTTTT.

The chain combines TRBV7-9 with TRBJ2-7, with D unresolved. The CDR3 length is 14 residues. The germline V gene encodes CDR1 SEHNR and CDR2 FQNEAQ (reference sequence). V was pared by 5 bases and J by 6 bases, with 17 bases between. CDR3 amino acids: CASSLLGSLGEQYF. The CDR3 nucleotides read TGTGCCAGCAGCCTACTTGGCTCACTGGGCGAGCAGTACTTC.

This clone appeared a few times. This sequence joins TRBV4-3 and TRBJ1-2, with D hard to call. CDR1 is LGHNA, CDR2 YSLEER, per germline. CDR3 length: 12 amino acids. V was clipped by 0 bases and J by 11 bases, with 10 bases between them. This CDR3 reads CASSQDSGGYTF. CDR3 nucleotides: TGCGCCAGCAGCCAAGATTCGGGAGGATACACCTTC.

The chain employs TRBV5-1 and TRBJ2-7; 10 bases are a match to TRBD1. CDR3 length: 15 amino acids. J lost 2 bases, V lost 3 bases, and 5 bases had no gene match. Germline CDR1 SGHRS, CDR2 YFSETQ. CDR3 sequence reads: CASSSGQGSAYEQYF. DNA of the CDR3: TGCGCCAGCAGCTCGGGACAGGGGTCCGCCTACGAGCAGTACTTC.

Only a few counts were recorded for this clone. CDR3 nucleotide sequence: TGTGCCAGCAGCTTAGTTCGCAAGAACTATGGCTACACCTTC. Translating it yields CASSLVRKNYGYTF. The chain recombines TRBV13 with TRBJ1-2; no clear D gene. V was cut by 1 base and J by 2 bases, with 8 bases left in between. The CDR3 runs 14 residues. Germline CDR1 reads PRHDT; CDR2 reads FYEKMQ (reference sequence).

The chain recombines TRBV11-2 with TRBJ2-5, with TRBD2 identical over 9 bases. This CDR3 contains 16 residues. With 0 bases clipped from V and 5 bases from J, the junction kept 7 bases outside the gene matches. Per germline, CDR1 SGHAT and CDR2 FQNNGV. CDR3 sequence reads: CASSLDWREGGETQYF. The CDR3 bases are TGTGCCAGCAGCTTAGATTGGCGGGAGGGTGGGGAGACCCAGTACTTC.

For the CDR3, the DNA is TGCGCCAGCAGCTTGGAGGCGCAGGGGGGAACAGATACGCAGTATTTT. Protein product: CASSLEAQGGTDTQYF. The chain is built from TRBV5-1 and TRBJ2-3; D perhaps matches TRBD1 (7 bases). The CDR3 spans 16 residues. Trimming took off 0 bases at V and 3 bases at J, with 14 bases between the two ends. CDR1 and CDR2 (germline): SGHRS, YFSETQ.

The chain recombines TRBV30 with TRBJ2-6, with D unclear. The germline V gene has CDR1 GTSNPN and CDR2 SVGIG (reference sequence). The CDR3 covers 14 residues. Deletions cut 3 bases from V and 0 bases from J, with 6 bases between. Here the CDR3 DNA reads TGTGCCTGGAGCCCACCCTCTGGGGCCAACGTCCTGACTTTC. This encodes CAWSPPSGANVLTF.

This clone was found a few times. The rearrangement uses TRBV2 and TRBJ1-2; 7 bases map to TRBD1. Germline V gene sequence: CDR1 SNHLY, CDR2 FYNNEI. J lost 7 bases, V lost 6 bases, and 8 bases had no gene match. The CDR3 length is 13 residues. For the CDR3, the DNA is TGTGCCAGCAGCCTAATTCAGGGGGGTGGCTACACCTTC. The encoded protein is CASSLIQGGGYTF.

This CDR3 is CASRKGVEGQTGYEQYF. Here the CDR3 DNA reads TGTGCCAGCAGGAAAGGTGTAGAGGGCCAGACGGGGTACGAGCAGTACTTC. V and J are TRBV7-9 and TRBJ2-7; D is perhaps TRBD2 (5 bases). Trimming removed 6 bases from V and 4 bases from J, with 25 bases in between. The CDR3 is 17 amino acids. CDR1 and CDR2 from the germline V gene are SEHNR and FQNEAQ (reference sequence). Together with reference TRBV7-9 and TRBJ2-7, the CDR3 gives the full variable domain: DTGVSQNPRHKITKRGQNVTFRCDPISEHNRLYWYRQTLGQGPEFLTYFQNEAQLEKSRLLSDRFSAERPKGSFSTLEIQRTEQGDSAMYLCASRKGVEGQTGYEQYFGPGTRLTVT.